A single sample is the source of the 11 T cell receptor beta chains below, sequenced in a study of blood T cell repertoires in COVID-19. Sequenced by immunoSEQ multiplex PCR; TCRdb stores in-frame clones only, minus some. Counted here are 150,000 to 200,000 clones, around 79% occurring once; the ten biggest clones make up roughly 5.7%. Sequenced input: peripheral blood. These receptors were obtained from a woman aged 40 to 49 with COVID-19, enrolled during active disease.

The chain uses TRBV10-3 and TRBJ1-1; TRBD1 matches at 7 bases. V gave up 3 bases and J gave up 5 bases; unmatched junction bases: 9. Looked up from germline, CDR1 is ENHRY and CDR2 is SYGVKD. The CDR3 covers 15 residues. CDR3 DNA sequence: TGTGCCATCAGTGAACCACCAGGGGGAAGGACTGAAGCTTTCTTT. It is translated as CAISEPPGGRTEAFF.

V gene TRBV7-2 combines with J gene TRBJ2-1, with D possibly TRBD1 on 6 matching bases. The CDR3 consists of 15 residues. The germline V gene encodes CDR1 SGHTA and CDR2 FQGNSA. The V and J ends lost 3 bases and 8 bases respectively, with 17 bases between them. CDR3 sequence reads: CASSLAGGGVDEQFF. The CDR3 bases are TGTGCCAGCAGCTTGGCGGGTGGGGGCGTAGATGAGCAGTTCTTC.

The genes are TRBV6-6 and TRBJ1-2; D might be TRBD1 (5 bases). The germline V gene has CDR1 MNHNY and CDR2 SVGAGI (reference sequence). Trimming left V 10 bases short and J 4 bases short, with 13 bases between. The CDR3 contains 12 residues. CDR3 amino acids: CATGGPFYGYTF. DNA of the CDR3: TGTGCCACCGGGGGACCGTTCTATGGCTACACCTTC.

The count of this clone is one. The chain couples TRBV7-9 to TRBJ1-1, with 7 bases fitting TRBD1. V shed 5 bases, J shed 1 base, and the junction held 4 bases outside the gene matches. CDR3 length: 14 amino acids. The germline CDR1 and CDR2 sequences are SEHNR and FQNEAQ (reference sequence). CDR3 loop: CASSPWTGNTEAFF. Written as DNA, the CDR3 is TGTGCCAGCAGCCCCTGGACAGGGAACACTGAAGCTTTCTTT.

V usage is TRBV30 and J usage is TRBJ1-1; a possible D gene is TRBD1 (6 bases). With 3 bases removed from V and 0 bases from J, the gap between germline ends came to 14 bases. CDR3 length: 15 amino acids. CDR1 is GTSNPN and CDR2 is SVGIG in the germline V gene (reference sequence). CDR3 residues: CAWRGALHMNTEAFF. The DNA of the CDR3 is TGTGCCTGGAGGGGGGCCCTACACATGAACACTGAAGCTTTCTTT.

V gene TRBV7-3 combines with J gene TRBJ2-7, with D maybe TRBD2 (6 bases). The V gene's germline CDR1 is SGHTA and CDR2 FQGTGA. The germline V and J ends were trimmed by 5 bases and 5 bases, with 13 bases remaining between them. This CDR3 is built from 13 residues. CDR3: CASSQGWGDEQYF. The CDR3 nucleotides read TGTGCCAGCAGCCAGGGATGGGGGGACGAGCAGTACTTC.

This chain connects TRBV9 to TRBJ2-7; 7 positions match TRBD1. Germline-derived CDR1 and CDR2 are SGDLS and YYNGEE. The CDR3 covers 14 residues. V was pared by 3 bases and J by 4 bases, with 7 bases of the junction left unmatched. CDR3 amino acids: CASSAGTALYEQYF. The CDR3, as DNA: TGTGCCAGCAGCGCCGGGACAGCACTTTACGAGCAGTACTTC.

This chain connects TRBV15 to TRBJ1-2, with a possible D match to TRBD1 (6 bases). This CDR3 has 16 residues. Germline V CDR1 and CDR2: LNHNV, YYDKDF (reference sequence). V gave up 5 bases and J gave up 1 base, with 17 bases separating them. The CDR3 region has the DNA TGTGCCACCAGCCGCTGGGGAGGGGGGTTTAACTATGGCTACACCTTC. It specifies CATSRWGGGFNYGYTF.

The chain uses TRBV19 and TRBJ1-2, with D uncertain. The CDR3 covers 12 residues. Germline V gene lookup returns CDR1 LNHDA and CDR2 SQIVND (reference sequence). Trimming pared 7 bases from V and 2 bases from J, leaving 8 bases between. CDR3 DNA: TGTGCCAGTAAGGAGGGAAACTATGGCTACACCTTC. As protein: CASKEGNYGYTF.

This rearrangement joins TRBV10-3 to TRBJ2-3; TRBD1 is a possible D gene (7 bases). Trimming stripped 4 bases from V and 6 bases from J, with 17 bases between. The CDR3 has 15 residues. Germline CDR1 and CDR2: ENHRY and SYGVKD. The CDR3 reads CAISGGRGEADTQYF. DNA of the CDR3: TGTGCCATCAGTGGGGGCAGGGGGGAGGCGGATACGCAGTATTTT.

This clone was recorded at least ten times. The V and J genes are TRBV2 and TRBJ2-7; 9 bases fit TRBD2. The germline gives CDR1 SNHLY, CDR2 FYNNEI. Germline trimming cut 7 bases from V and 0 bases from J; bases unmatched to any gene: 4. The CDR3 sequence is 14 residues long. The CDR3: CASKAGGISYEQYF. Written as DNA, the CDR3 is TGTGCCAGCAAAGCGGGAGGTATCTCCTACGAGCAGTACTTC.